Listed below are T cell receptor beta chains from one sample, sequenced in a study of cytomegalovirus exposure and HLA in healthy donors. The table came from immunoSEQ multiplex PCR; TCRdb's copy has only in-frame clones and leaves some out. Among some 140,000 clones listed, roughly 80% were seen once. The sequencing input was PBMCs. Source of these receptors: a man aged 25 to 40 in good health and CMV-seropositive. CDR3s include the opening cysteine and the closing phenylalanine or tryptophan. The D gene is left open where the match is weak. Clone size is given for some rows only: seen once, a few or many times, or a class if the clone is expanded.

j_gene	d_gene	v_gene	abundance	CDR3aa	CDR3nt
TRBJ2-3	.	TRBV6-1	.	CASSGQVASTDTQYF	TGTGCCAGCAGTGGACAGGTTGCTAGCACAGATACGCAGTATTTT
TRBJ1-5	.	TRBV7-8	.	CASSLNNRGINQPQHF	TGTGCCAGCAGCTTAAATAATAGAGGGATAAATCAGCCCCAGCATTTT
TRBJ1-4	.	TRBV28	.	CASSSGGRGSNEKLFF	TGTGCCAGCAGTTCAGGAGGGAGGGGATCTAATGAAAAACTGTTTTTT
TRBJ2-1	TRBD2	TRBV9	.	CASSFRLPSGSFYNEQFF	TGTGCCAGCAGCTTCCGACTCCCTAGCGGGAGTTTCTACAATGAGCAGTTCTTC
TRBJ2-7	TRBD2	TRBV5-3	once	CARSSPIQTSGRFYEQYF	TGTGCCAGAAGCTCGCCAATCCAAACTAGCGGGAGATTCTACGAGCAGTACTTC
TRBJ2-7	TRBD2	TRBV27	.	CASSMGGSYEQYF	TGTGCCAGCAGTATGGGGGGGTCCTACGAGCAGTACTTC
TRBJ1-2	.	TRBV19	.	CASTRQEIYGYTF	TGTGCCAGTACCCGACAGGAGATATATGGCTACACCTTC
TRBJ2-7	.	TRBV6-5	.	CASWGSGGWYEQYF	TGTGCCAGCTGGGGTTCCGGCGGGTGGTACGAGCAGTACTTC
TRBJ2-1	TRBD2	TRBV6-5	.	CASTPRGESNEQFF	TGTGCCAGCACTCCCCGGGGGGAAAGTAATGAGCAGTTCTTC
TRBJ1-1	TRBD1	TRBV19	.	CASRIGTGGTEAFF	TGTGCCAGCAGAATAGGGACAGGGGGCACTGAAGCTTTCTTT
TRBJ1-5	.	TRBV15	.	CATSKRTDSNQPQHF	TGTGCCACCTCGAAACGGACAGATAGCAATCAGCCCCAGCATTTT
TRBJ2-1	.	TRBV15	.	CATTGRGQNNEQFF	TGTGCCACCACAGGTCGGGGACAAAACAATGAGCAGTTCTTC